This entry features one TCR beta chain sequence. Its antigen has not been determined. The sample holds no much larger clone one base away, and base qualities are not on file. The CDR3 has 16 amino acids, counting the end cysteine and phenylalanine. The CDR3 DNA has 48 bases and is translated from base 1. Trimming removed 2 bases from V and 0 bases from J; the gene matches leave 5 bases unexplained. CDR1 is given as KGHSY and CDR2 as FQNENV, both from the germline V gene. Receptor libraries were prepared by multiplex PCR. The sample was run on a 454 GS FLX. TCR alpha and beta CDR3 regions were amplified from mRNA by semiquantitative ARM-PCR. In ARM-PCR, tagged nested gene-specific primers were applied first, and communal superprimers then carried out the exponential amplification. Before the first-round PCR products went through the second amplification round, exonuclease was used to remove the nested primers. The amplicons were sequenced on the 454 platform, which can rapidly sequence millions of DNA fragments without cloning bias. A read mappable to both V and J germline segments was defined as an effective read. The paper's data handling went like this. IRmap, which uses pyromap, a Smith-Waterman modification adapted to 454 sequencing errors, was used to assign reads to germline V, D and J segments. To filter D-beta assignments, cutoffs were set at the 99th percentile of the alignment scores obtained from simulated random sequences. CDR3 was defined as the amino acids between the conserved V-segment Y[YFLI]C motif and the J-segment [FW]GXGT motif. A compound Poisson process model, previously applied to large-scale EST data, was used to estimate repertoire diversity. A procedure for detecting cross-contamination was used to argue that sample contamination was not the source of the shared CDR3s. TCRdb cleaned the public reads at Q25 with fastp, built clones with MiXCR and kept in-frame beta chains. All rows with the same CDR3 protein become a single entry with the most common DNA and genes. TCRdb, not the authors, supplied the V and J calls. In this sample the table shows fewer than 18,000 distinct CDR3 sequences, approximately 56% of which occur a single time. About 35% of the sample goes to the ten largest clones.

T cell subsets were isolated with Miltenyi superparamagnetic beads coated with subset-specific monoclonal antibodies. Every T cell population came from peripheral blood. Ficoll separation of whole blood yielded mononuclear cells, and anti-CD14 microbeads were then used to deplete the monocytes. Isolated cell populations were immediately resuspended in RNAprotect reagent. In general terms, the pan T sample was made up of CD3+ T cells. This sample is drawn from a study of relationships among human T cell subsets (dated by TCRdb to the early 2010s). In terms of the full investigation: Sequencing was performed on eight distinct blood T cell populations: pan T, CD8 cytotoxic, regulatory, Th1, Th2, naive plus transitional, activated and memory cells.

The investigation overall reported the following: No statistically significant differences in V, D and J usage, CDR3 length or N-nucleotide additions were observed among the seven subsets. T cell counts went unrecorded for two pan T samples, which were processed alongside pan B cells. Substantial CDR3 sharing among Th1, Th2 and regulatory T cells was interpreted as suggesting stochastic cell fate choices. The bead-based sorting could not exclude a CD4+CD8+ double-positive population. While more than 55% of CD8+ cytotoxic sequences came from clones with more than 100 reads, the regulatory and Th2 subsets had few clones of that kind.

The sequence came from a man aged 40-50 years in good health. The V gene is TRBV16 and the J gene is TRBJ1-1; 8 central bases correspond to TRBD1. Sequenced sample: total T cells sorted from blood. Taken with the paper, the label for cell subset or site translates to: CD3+ T cells in general. The encoded CDR3 is CASSQGLTGVNTEAFF. The DNA reads as follows: TGTGCCAGCAGCCAAGGCCTGACAGGGGTGAACACTGAAGCTTTCTTT.